This T cell receptor beta chain stems from a study of shared clonotypes between healthy human individuals. On this clone itself: Its antigen is currently unknown. The junction and the germline gene differ at one end; a read error may be behind it.

Study findings and constraints: Naive subsets generally exceeded memory subsets in estimated richness.

The CDR3 covers 13 residues. Per the germline V gene, CDR1 is SEHNR and CDR2 is FQNEAQ (reference sequence). Assay used: immunoSEQ multiplex PCR; TCRdb lists only in-frame clones, some missing. The sample carries 550,000 to 850,000 clones, roughly 70% recorded once. This rearrangement joins TRBV7-9 to TRBJ2-3, with TRBD2 matching over 12 bases. Specimen: memory CD4+ T cells sorted from blood. Subset specified: CD45RA-negative fraction. This clonotype was obtained from a woman aged 25-40 years in good health. The CDR3 loop is CASSLVGPSGRVF. The DNA of the CDR3 is TGTGCCAGCAGCTTAGTGGGTCCTAGCGGGAGGGTTTTT.